The 29 T cell receptor beta chains below were found in one sample sequenced in a study of OX40 agonist ivuxolimab in advanced cancers. Sequencing was performed with immunoSEQ multiplex PCR; in TCRdb, only in-frame clones are kept and a portion is missing. Seen here are roughly 76,000 clones, approximately 83% observed once, and the top ten hold over 4.5%. Sequencing was performed on CD4+ or CD8+ T cells sorted from blood, taken in a trial of the OX40 agonist ivuxolimab. The receptors come from an adult with an advanced solid tumor such as melanoma, head and neck, liver or kidney cancer.

The chain employs TRBV2 and TRBJ1-1; a possible D gene is TRBD1 (6 bases). Looked up from germline, CDR1 is SNHLY and CDR2 is FYNNEI. The CDR3 extends over 12 amino acids. With 2 bases removed from V and 14 bases from J, the gap between germline ends came to 15 bases. Written as DNA, the CDR3 is TGTGCCAGCAGTGAAAGGCCTAACAGGGAGTTCTTT. Translated, it gives CASSERPNREFF.

This rearrangement joins TRBV28 to TRBJ2-7, with 11 positions matching TRBD2. There are 13 residues in the CDR3. The trim removed 6 bases at V and 6 bases at J, leaving 4 bases unmatched. Germline CDR1 is MDHEN and CDR2 is SYDVKM. In DNA form, the CDR3 reads TGTGCCAGCAGAACTAGCGGGAGTCCCGAGCAGTACTTC. Protein sequence: CASRTSGSPEQYF.

This rearrangement joins TRBV19 to TRBJ1-1; 9 bases agree with TRBD1. Losses at the gene ends were 7 bases for V and 11 bases for J; bases not matched to a gene: 14. The CDR3 contains 14 residues. Germline CDR1 reads LNHDA; CDR2 reads SQIVND (reference sequence). CDR3 protein: CASKGDRVIRGAFF. The CDR3 coding sequence is TGTGCCAGTAAGGGGGACAGGGTAATTAGGGGGGCTTTCTTT.

This chain joins TRBV11-2 and TRBJ2-7; TRBD1 aligns across 9 bases. Trimming took 5 bases from V and 5 from J; bases not matched to a gene: 7. Per germline, CDR1 SGHAT and CDR2 FQNNGV. There are 14 residues in the CDR3. CDR3 sequence reads: CASSPRQGGHEQYF. As DNA, the CDR3 is TGTGCCAGCAGCCCGAGACAGGGGGGTCACGAGCAGTACTTC.

The J gene is TRBJ2-1, the V gene TRBV11-1, with 10 bases lining up with TRBD2. The CDR3 runs 15 residues. The germline V gene has CDR1 SGHAT and CDR2 FQDESV (reference sequence). After removal of 3 bases from V and 4 bases from J, the junction contained 3 bases not matched to a gene. The CDR3 nucleotides read TGTGCCAGCAGCTTTCGGACTAGCGGTTACAATGAGCAGTTCTTC. Translating it yields CASSFRTSGYNEQFF.

The chain is built from TRBV15 and TRBJ2-5, with 7 bases that match TRBD2. The last part of the DNA fits TRBJ2-7 better; the J call may be wrong. Germline-derived CDR1 and CDR2 are LNHNV and YYDKDF (reference sequence). The CDR3 runs to 14 residues. CDR3 nucleotide sequence: TGTGCCACCAGCAGCTCTAGCGGAACCTACGAGCAGTACTTC. Translation: CATSSSSGTYEQYF.

The chain is built from TRBV23-1 and TRBJ1-5; a possible D gene is TRBD1 (6 bases). TRBV23-1 belongs to the ORF category, with a function that is uncertain. The CDR3 length is 16 residues. V was cut by 0 bases and J by 3 bases, with 12 bases left in between. The CDR3 reads CASSQSWTVYNQPQHF. As DNA, the CDR3 is TGCGCCAGCAGTCAATCTTGGACAGTGTACAATCAGCCCCAGCATTTT.

This clone came up a few times. V and J are TRBV2 and TRBJ2-7, with 8 positions matching TRBD2. The CDR3 has 14 residues. In germline, CDR1 is SNHLY, CDR2 FYNNEI. Trimming took 7 bases from V and 4 from J; bases not matched to a gene: 9. The CDR3 nucleotides are TGTGCCAGCACACCAGGACTAGCTAGGTACGAGCAGTACTTC. This sequence encodes CASTPGLARYEQYF. The full variable domain, with the rest looked up from reference TRBV2 and TRBJ2-7, is EPEVTQTPSHQVTQMGQEVILRCVPISNHLYFYWYRQILGQKVEFLVSFYNNEISEKSEIFDDQFSVERPDGSNFTLKIRSTKLEDSAMYFCASTPGLARYEQYFGPGTRLTVT.

This chain connects TRBV19 to TRBJ2-7; D may match TRBD1 or TRBD2 (6 bases each). Trimming left V 5 bases short and J 3 bases short, with 17 bases between. From germline, CDR1 is LNHDA and CDR2 SQIVND (reference sequence). The CDR3 consists of 15 residues. CDR3 sequence (DNA): TGTGCCAGTAGTGTCGCGGAGGGACACCACTACGAGCAGTACTTC. Its protein product is CASSVAEGHHYEQYF.

The chain has TRBV4-1 and TRBJ1-4, with TRBD1 identical over 10 bases. The germline V gene encodes CDR1 MGHRA and CDR2 YSYEKL. This CDR3 is built from 15 residues. The V gene end was trimmed by 0 bases and the J gene end by 10 bases; junction bases not matched to a gene: 5. The CDR3, as DNA: TGCGCCAGCAGCCAAGATGAGACAGGGGGCCGAAAACTGTTTTTT. Amino acid sequence: CASSQDETGGRKLFF.

About this clone itself: Other DNA sequences in the same sample also yield this CDR3. The J gene is TRBJ2-2, the V gene TRBV7-7; tentatively, D is TRBD1 (5 bases). Germline V lookup: CDR1 SSHAT, CDR2 FNYEAQ (reference sequence). The CDR3 covers 13 residues. Trimming took off 6 bases at V and 4 bases at J, with 9 bases between the two ends. The CDR3 protein is CASSSDSTGELFF. The CDR3 DNA reads as TGTGCCAGCAGTTCCGACAGCACCGGGGAGCTGTTTTTT.

The chain has TRBV4-1 and TRBJ2-2; D might be TRBD2 (6 bases). This CDR3 has 15 amino acids. V lost 1 base, J lost 6 bases, and 12 bases lay in between. Germline loops: CDR1 MGHRA, CDR2 YSYEKL. CDR3 sequence reads: CASSQALTSAGELFF. The DNA of the CDR3 is TGCGCCAGCAGCCAAGCGCTGACTAGTGCCGGGGAGCTGTTTTTT.

The chain is built from TRBV7-6 and TRBJ2-7; perhaps TRBD1 as D (6 bases). CDR1 and CDR2 (germline): SGHVS, FNYEAQ. The CDR3 extends over 14 amino acids. V lost 5 bases and J lost 1, with 12 bases in between. The CDR3 nucleotides are TGTGCCAGCAGCAGGACAGCGCAGTCCTACGAGCAGTACTTC. This sequence encodes CASSRTAQSYEQYF.

The chain carries TRBV9 and TRBJ2-7, with TRBD2 as a possible D gene (5 bases). The CDR3 runs to 13 residues. From germline, CDR1 is SGDLS and CDR2 YYNGEE. The V end lost 0 bases, the J end lost 6 bases, and 10 bases lay between the germline ends. The chain's CDR3 is CASSVGRFSEQYF. DNA of the CDR3: TGTGCCAGCAGCGTAGGGAGGTTCAGCGAGCAGTACTTC. The full variable domain, completed using reference TRBV9 and TRBJ2-7, is DSGVTQTPKHLITATGQRVTLRCSPRSGDLSVYWYQQSLDQGLQFLIQYYNGEERAKGNILERFSAQQFPDLHSELNLSSLELGDSALYFCASSVGRFSEQYFGPGTRLTVT.

This clone was picked up a small number of times. V is TRBV7-9 and J is TRBJ2-1, with D hard to call. The germline V gene has CDR1 SEHNR and CDR2 FQNEAQ (reference sequence). The CDR3 is made up of 15 amino acids. Between the trimmed V and J ends, which lost 5 bases and 0 bases, there was a span of 11 bases. CDR3 sequence reads: CASSPAGNSYNEQFF. CDR3 DNA sequence: TGTGCCAGCAGCCCGGCTGGGAACTCCTACAATGAGCAGTTCTTC.

The V call is TRBV7-8, the J call TRBJ2-7; 11 bases are a match to TRBD2. This CDR3 has 15 amino acids. CDR1 is SGHVS, CDR2 FQNEAQ, per germline. V gave up 5 bases and J gave up 1 base; unmatched junction bases: 4. CDR3 residues: CASSLRLAGSYEQYF. DNA of the CDR3: TGTGCCAGCAGCCTTCGACTAGCGGGGTCCTACGAGCAGTACTTC.

The chain joins TRBV5-1 to TRBJ1-1; D is unresolved. Trimming removed 2 bases at V and 1 base at J, with 9 bases between. The germline V gene has CDR1 SGHRS and CDR2 YFSETQ. This CDR3 contains 14 residues. CDR3 coding DNA: TGCGCCAGCAGCTTTGGGTTGGGGAACACTGAAGCTTTCTTT. Its translation: CASSFGLGNTEAFF.

The chain carries TRBV7-2 and TRBJ1-2; 7 nucleotides agree with TRBD1. This CDR3 is 15 amino acids long. The trim removed 1 base at V and 2 bases at J, leaving 4 bases unmatched. CDR1 SGHTA and CDR2 FQGNSA come from the germline V gene. CDR3: CASSLVGTANYGYTF. CDR3 DNA sequence: TGTGCCAGCAGCTTAGTGGGGACAGCAAACTATGGCTACACCTTC.

The chain has TRBV5-5 and TRBJ1-2; 10 nucleotides line up with TRBD1. CDR3 length: 16 residues. The ends lost 4 bases at V and 8 bases at J; junction bases unmatched: 14. Germline assignment: CDR1 SGHKS and CDR2 YYEKEE (reference sequence). CDR3 bases: TGTGCCAGCAGCACGTGGGACAGGGGTCGTAGTGCGGGCTACACCTTC. Translating it yields CASSTWDRGRSAGYTF.

In its sample, this clone was seen a few times. The V gene is TRBV29-1, the J gene TRBJ2-2; D call uncertain. CDR1 and CDR2 from the germline V gene are SQVTM and ANQGSEA. The length of the CDR3 is 12 residues. Trimming stripped 7 bases from V and 0 bases from J, with 6 bases between. DNA for the CDR3: TGCAGCGCTAGGACGAACACCGGGGAGCTGTTTTTT. This gives the protein CSARTNTGELFF.

This clone was seen a single time. The chain joins TRBV19 to TRBJ2-3; D assignment may be TRBD1 or TRBD2 (6 bases each). Germline V gene data show CDR1 as LNHDA and CDR2 as SQIVND (reference sequence). The V end lost 4 bases, the J end lost 4 bases, and 9 bases lay between the germline ends. This CDR3 is built from 13 residues. The CDR3 sequence is CASSNREADTQYF. The CDR3 bases are TGTGCCAGTAGTAACAGGGAGGCAGATACGCAGTATTTT.

J is TRBJ1-6 and V is TRBV5-3, with 10 positions matching TRBD1. TRBV5-3 belongs to the ORF category, with a function that is uncertain. V lost 0 bases to trimming and J lost 5 bases; unmatched junction nucleotides: 2. The CDR3 totals 16 residues. The CDR3 coding sequence is TGTGCCAGAAGCTTGGGACAGGGGGCGGATAATTCACCCCTCCACTTT. Translation: CARSLGQGADNSPLHF.

This chain uses TRBV5-1 with TRBJ2-1; 11 positions agree with TRBD1. After removal of 0 bases from V and 7 bases from J, the junction contained 3 bases not matched to a gene. Germline loops: CDR1 SGHRS, CDR2 YFSETQ. The CDR3 has 15 amino acids. The CDR3 DNA follows: TGCGCCAGCAGCTTGGTCGGGACAGGGGGAAATGAGCAGTTCTTC. Its translation is CASSLVGTGGNEQFF.

This chain connects TRBV6-1 to TRBJ1-5; D not certain. The V and J ends lost 6 bases and 7 bases respectively, with 13 bases between them. The CDR3 is 13 residues long. Germline CDR1 is MNHNS and CDR2 is SASEGT. CDR3 bases: TGTGCCAGCAGGAGGGAGGGTAACCAGCCCCAGCATTTT. Translating gives CASRREGNQPQHF.

This clone has just one count. V is TRBV6-5 and J is TRBJ1-2, with D unresolved. Germline V gives CDR1 MNHEY, CDR2 SVGAGI. The CDR3 has 12 amino acids. V was pared by 6 bases and J by 8 bases, with 13 bases between. The CDR3 DNA reads as TGTGCCAGCAGGTACCAGACATTAGGCTACACCTTC. This gives the protein CASRYQTLGYTF.

The gene calls are TRBV27 and TRBJ2-1; the match to TRBD2 covers 9 bases. V was pared by 4 bases and J by 1 base, with 5 bases of the junction left unmatched. Looked up from germline, CDR1 is MNHEY and CDR2 is SMNVEV (reference sequence). This CDR3 has 16 amino acids. Here the CDR3 reads CASSSYSGSSYNEQFF. The CDR3 nucleotides are TGTGCCAGCAGTTCATATAGCGGGAGTTCCTACAATGAGCAGTTCTTC.

This clone is a singleton in its sample. The rearrangement joins TRBV10-3 to TRBJ2-7; D not resolved. Germline assignment: CDR1 ENHRY and CDR2 SYGVKD. The length of the CDR3 is 13 residues. V was shortened by 2 bases and J by 6 bases, with 11 bases between the two germline ends. CDR3: CAISEELGREQYF. The CDR3 bases are TGTGCCATCAGTGAGGAGTTAGGGCGCGAGCAGTACTTC.

The chain carries TRBV18 and TRBJ2-7, with 7 bases lining up with TRBD2. CDR1 and CDR2 from the germline V gene are KGHSH and LQKENI. The CDR3 has 15 amino acids. Trimming at V came to 0 bases and at J to 0 bases, leaving 2 bases not matched to a gene. In DNA form, the CDR3 reads TGTGCCAGCTCACCACCTGGCGGGGGCTCCTACGAGCAGTACTTC. It specifies CASSPPGGGSYEQYF.

V gene TRBV6-5 combines with J gene TRBJ1-1; D remains unclear. CDR1 and CDR2 (germline): MNHEY, SVGAGI. The CDR3 is 13 amino acids. Deletions cut 5 bases from V and 8 bases from J, with 15 bases between. DNA for the CDR3: TGTGCCAGCAGTCTCTCAAATTCGTCCGAAGCTTTCTTT. As protein: CASSLSNSSEAFF.